A selection of T cell receptor beta chains follows, all from one sample in a study of T cells in Graves' hyperthyroidism and ophthalmopathy. One entry per CDR3 protein results from TCRdb running MiXCR on the multiplex PCR reads. This table has 400,000 or so distinct CDR3 sequences, about an eighth appearing once. The sample taken for sequencing was blood. All receptors derive from a man over 45 with Graves' ophthalmopathy. Both conserved end residues are part of each CDR3. Part of the rows lack a size; the others show once, few, many or a class for expanded clones.

TRBJ1-2	TRBV7-9	many	CASSLGISGYTF
TRBJ1-1	TRBV6-1	many	CASKEQGRAEAFF
TRBJ2-3	TRBV24-1	many	CATSDLTEKMASGRTDTQYF
TRBJ2-1	TRBV4-1	-	CASSQASSYNEQFF
TRBJ1-6	TRBV30	many	CAWGRDSYNSPLHF
TRBJ2-5	TRBV4-1	-	CASSQGADQETQYF
TRBJ2-7	TRBV7-9	many	CASSLAASKGSEQYF
TRBJ2-7	TRBV20-1	few	CSATGQGSFYEQYF
TRBJ2-5	TRBV7-9	-	CASSPGGTGYQETQYF
TRBJ2-3	TRBV6-4	-	CASMKVAGGPTDTQYF
TRBJ1-5	TRBV5-8	many	CASSPRQHSNQPQHF
TRBJ1-2	TRBV12-3/TRBV12-4	many	CASSIPGQSYTF
TRBJ2-1	TRBV10-1	-	CASSTGQGAIEQFF
TRBJ2-1	TRBV5-1	many	CASSLKSGSNEQFF
TRBJ2-7	TRBV19	few	CASSMEPGLDEQYF
TRBJ1-5	TRBV28	many	CASRPTGTSNQPQHF
TRBJ2-3	TRBV29-1	few	CSASRTSTDTQYF
TRBJ2-3	TRBV5-1	many	CASSISGTSTDTQYF
TRBJ2-1	TRBV30	-	CAWSEASGSYNEQFF
TRBJ2-5	TRBV7-8	-	CASSRDPQETQYF
TRBJ2-7	TRBV27	many	CASSPTGQGATEQYF
TRBJ2-1	TRBV12-5	few	CASGPFGGRGNEQFF
TRBJ1-1	TRBV5-5	many	CASSKGTGAVMNTEAFF
TRBJ1-2	TRBV10-3	many	CAISGEGPGTNYGYTF
TRBJ2-7	TRBV12-3/TRBV12-4	many	CASSLDSYEQYF
TRBJ2-3	TRBV24-1	few	CATSDLRWDSQDTQYF
TRBJ2-1	TRBV28	few	CASHTASGIFEQFF
TRBJ2-7	TRBV2	many	CASSEGAGRTYEQYF
TRBJ2-7	TRBV6-2/TRBV6-3	few	CASNNNGANEQYF
TRBJ2-2	TRBV12-3/TRBV12-4	-	CASSLGTSGPTGELFF
TRBJ2-7	TRBV12-3/TRBV12-4	many	CASREGQGSYEQYF
TRBJ2-3	TRBV18	many	CASSPLSGQGDDTQYF
TRBJ2-3	TRBV30	many	CAWSRSGRADTQYF
TRBJ2-3	TRBV5-4	many	CASSGRRTSGRGTDTQYF
TRBJ2-7	TRBV5-5	-	CASSLLAELSYEQYF
TRBJ2-2	TRBV10-3	-	CATEAGRSNTGELFF
TRBJ2-7	TRBV18	few	CATSSWGPGISVEQYF
TRBJ2-5	TRBV28	many	CASTEGGGQETQYF
TRBJ2-5	TRBV3-1	few	CASSRQEPGQGKETQYF
TRBJ1-6	TRBV28	few	CASYDGNNSPLHF
TRBJ2-5	TRBV6-1	many	CASQTQGDETQYF
TRBJ2-3	TRBV10-1	many	CASSRTSGSKTDTQYF
TRBJ1-5	TRBV6-1	-	CASDLSGPGGNQPQHF
TRBJ1-4	TRBV11-1	many	CASSLAANGKLFF
TRBJ2-1	TRBV24-1	-	CATSVGREQFF
TRBJ1-3	TRBV7-2	-	CASNLAVQYSGNTIYF
TRBJ2-5	TRBV3-1	many	CASSQPKETQYF
TRBJ2-2	TRBV9	-	CASTRRESNTGELFF
TRBJ1-4	TRBV14	many	CASSHGQTHEKLFF
TRBJ1-5	TRBV20-1	-	CSAYGGRGNQPQHF
TRBJ1-5	TRBV9	few	CASSGDGTDQPQHF
TRBJ2-2	TRBV20-1	few	CSASWGLGELFF
TRBJ2-2	TRBV6-2/TRBV6-3	-	CASSYTKDLASYIGELFF
TRBJ2-5	TRBV4-2	-	CASSQDEGETQYF
TRBJ1-6	TRBV2	many	CASSDGGLYNSPLHF